The 14 T cell receptor beta chains in this list originate from one sample, sequenced in a study of T cell responses to AZD1222 COVID-19 vaccine. Clones were read by immunoSEQ multiplex PCR, and TCRdb kept only the in-frame ones, dropping some. Of under 150,000 clones in the sample, around 89% were seen once. The source was peripheral blood, collected on day 0 of MenACWY control vaccination. These receptors all stem from an adult in good health.

This clone has just one count. For the CDR3, the DNA is TGTGCCAGCAGCTTATTCCCCAGGGGAGGAGGTGAAGCTTTCTTT. This translates into CASSLFPRGGGEAFF. The chain carries TRBV7-9 and TRBJ1-1; D perhaps matches TRBD1 (6 bases). The CDR3 is 15 residues long. The V end was cut by 2 bases, the J end by 7 bases, with 17 bases between. The V gene's germline CDR1 is SEHNR and CDR2 FQNEAQ (reference sequence).

The genes are TRBV7-2 and TRBJ2-5, with 7 bases matching TRBD1. V was pared by 1 base and J by 5 bases, with 7 bases of the junction left unmatched. There are 15 residues in the CDR3. Germline CDR1 SGHTA, CDR2 FQGNSA. The CDR3, as DNA: TGTGCCAGCAGCTTAGAGACAGGGACACGGGAGACCCAGTACTTC. Residues: CASSLETGTRETQYF. The full variable domain, rest sourced from reference TRBV7-2 and TRBJ2-5, is GAGVSQSPSNKVTEKGKDVELRCDPISGHTALYWYRQSLGQGLEFLIYFQGNSAPDKSGLPSDRFSAERTGGSVSTLTIQRTQQEDSAVYLCASSLETGTRETQYFGPGTRLLVL.

The chain carries TRBV3-1 (or the pseudogene TRBV3-2) and TRBJ1-5; unclear D gene. Germline values: CDR1 LGHDT, CDR2 YNNKEL (reference sequence). The CDR3 runs 18 residues. With 2 bases removed from V and 5 bases from J, the gap between germline ends came to 22 bases. The CDR3, as DNA: TGTGCCAGCAGCCAATCCGGGTGGGCGTCAGAACAGCATCAGCCCCAGCATTTT. Translating gives CASSQSGWASEQHQPQHF.

The V gene is TRBV6-5, the J gene TRBJ2-6, with unresolved D. The CDR3 is 15 residues long. Germline CDR1 reads MNHEY; CDR2 reads SVGAGI. V was trimmed by 6 bases and J by 1 base, leaving 10 bases between them. The CDR3 region is CASSQSYSGANVLTF. The DNA for the CDR3 is TGTGCCAGCAGCCAAAGTTATTCTGGGGCCAACGTCCTGACTTTC.

This sequence joins TRBV19 and TRBJ1-5; D possibly corresponds to TRBD1 (6 bases). Germline V gene data show CDR1 as LNHDA and CDR2 as SQIVND (reference sequence). The CDR3 loop spans 14 amino acids. V shed 4 bases and J shed 7 bases, with 14 bases lying between them. CDR3 bases: TGTGCCAGTAGTACCGGGACAACGGTGCAGCCCCAGCATTTT. Its protein product is CASSTGTTVQPQHF.

The chain recombines TRBV7-2 with TRBJ1-4; D possibly corresponds to TRBD1 (5 bases). The germline CDR1 and CDR2 sequences are SGHTA and FQGNSA. The CDR3 runs to 17 residues. The V end lost 2 bases, the J end lost 8 bases, and 21 bases lay between the germline ends. The CDR3 sequence is CASSLSHRLGLGEKLFF. The CDR3 region has the DNA TGTGCCAGCAGCTTATCGCACAGGTTGGGCCTGGGGGAAAAACTGTTTTTT.

CDR3 sequence (DNA): TGTGCCAGCAGCCCCTCGCTAGCGGGAGTCGGGGAGCTGTTTTTT. Amino acid sequence: CASSPSLAGVGELFF. The chain employs TRBV28 and TRBJ2-2; 10 bases align to TRBD2. Germline CDR1 MDHEN, CDR2 SYDVKM. The V and J ends lost 6 bases and 7 bases, in that order; junction bases with no gene match: 8. There are 15 residues in the CDR3. Full variable domain (remainder filled in from reference TRBV28 and TRBJ2-2): DVKVTQSSRYLVKRTGEKVFLECVQDMDHENMFWYRQDPGLGLRLIYFSYDVKMKEKGDIPEGYSVSREKKERFSLILESASTNQTSMYLCASSPSLAGVGELFFGEGSRLTVL.

The V gene is TRBV11-2, the J gene TRBJ2-1, with 9 nucleotides matching TRBD2. The V gene's germline CDR1 is SGHAT and CDR2 FQNNGV. This CDR3 spans 15 amino acids. Trimming at V came to 8 bases and at J to 0 bases, leaving 5 bases not matched to a gene. Here the CDR3 DNA reads TGTGCCAGCGGCCTTAGCGGGAGCTCCTACAATGAGCAGTTCTTC. It is translated as CASGLSGSSYNEQFF.

V and J are TRBV2 and TRBJ2-3; TRBD2 matches 8 bases. Germline-derived CDR1 and CDR2 are SNHLY and FYNNEI. The CDR3 has 17 amino acids. J gave up 3 bases and V 7 bases, and 15 bases lay outside the gene matches. CDR3 residues: CASISGTNWFGTDTQYF. CDR3 in DNA: TGTGCCAGCATTAGCGGGACTAACTGGTTTGGGACAGATACGCAGTATTTT. Full variable domain (outside the CDR3, taken from reference TRBV2 and TRBJ2-3): EPEVTQTPSHQVTQMGQEVILRCVPISNHLYFYWYRQILGQKVEFLVSFYNNEISEKSEIFDDQFSVERPDGSNFTLKIRSTKLEDSAMYFCASISGTNWFGTDTQYFGPGTRLTVL.

This clone showed up just a few times. This chain connects TRBV29-1 to TRBJ2-1, with TRBD2 matching over 9 bases. V lost 2 bases and J lost 3; bases outside the gene matches: 2. CDR1 is SQVTM and CDR2 is ANQGSEA in the germline V gene. The CDR3 is 14 amino acids. This CDR3 reads CSVETSGHYNEQFF. The CDR3, as DNA: TGCAGCGTTGAAACTAGCGGGCACTACAATGAGCAGTTCTTC.

V gene TRBV29-1 combines with J gene TRBJ1-2, with D maybe TRBD1 (6 bases). This CDR3 has 11 residues. V lost 4 bases and J lost 7, with 10 bases in between. Germline-derived CDR1 and CDR2 are SQVTM and ANQGSEA. CDR3 residues: CSVVGGAGYTF. CDR3 in DNA: TGCAGCGTTGTAGGGGGGGCTGGCTACACCTTC.

DNA of the CDR3: TGTGCCAGCAGCCCAGAATTAGGACAGGGCTACGAGCAGTACTTC. It codes for CASSPELGQGYEQYF. The rearrangement links TRBV5-4 to TRBJ2-7, with 8 bases that match TRBD1. CDR3 length: 15 residues. Germline V CDR1 and CDR2: SGHNT, YYREEE (reference sequence). V was pared by 4 bases and J by 3 bases, with 9 bases of the junction left unmatched.

V usage is TRBV7-7 and J usage is TRBJ2-1; 7 bases are shared with TRBD2. The CDR3 sequence is 16 residues long. J was trimmed by 4 bases and V by 4 bases; bases with no gene match: 10. The V gene's germline CDR1 is SSHAT and CDR2 FNYEAQ (reference sequence). The DNA for the CDR3 is TGTGCCAGCAGCTACTCTTTGGCTAGCGGATACAATGAGCAGTTCTTC. This encodes CASSYSLASGYNEQFF.

The chain has TRBV5-6 and TRBJ1-2; D ambiguous. Trimming took off 3 bases at V and 3 bases at J, with 9 bases between the two ends. Germline V CDR1 and CDR2: SGHDT, YYEEEE. The CDR3 covers 13 residues. CDR3 DNA sequence: TGTGCCAGCAGCTCGGACGTCGACTATGGCTACACCTTC. Protein: CASSSDVDYGYTF.